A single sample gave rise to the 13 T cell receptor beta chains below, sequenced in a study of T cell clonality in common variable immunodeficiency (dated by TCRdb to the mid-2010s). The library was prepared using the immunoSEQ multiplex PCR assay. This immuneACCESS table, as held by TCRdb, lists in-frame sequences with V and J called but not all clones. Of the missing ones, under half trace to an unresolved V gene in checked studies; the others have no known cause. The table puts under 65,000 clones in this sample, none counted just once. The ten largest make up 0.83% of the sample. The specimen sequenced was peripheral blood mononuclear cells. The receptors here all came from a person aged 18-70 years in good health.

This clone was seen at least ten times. The CDR3 reads CASSLGGNYEQYF. The sequenced part of the CDR3 DNA is TGCGCCAGCAGCTTAGGGGGTAACTACGAG. This chain connects TRBV5-1 to TRBJ2-7; the D gene is possibly TRBD1 (6 bases). The DNA ends 3 residues before the CDR3 does, and the rest of the CDR3 is filled in from the germline J gene. Germline lookup yields CDR1 SGHRS and CDR2 YFSETQ. Trimming stripped 2 bases from V and 3 bases from J, with 9 bases between. The CDR3 is 13 amino acids. Drawing the rest from reference TRBV5-1 and TRBJ2-7, the complete variable domain is KAGVTQTPRYLIKTRGQQVTLSCSPISGHRSVSWYQQTPGQGLQFLFEYFSETQRNKGNFPGRFSGRQFSNSRSEMNVSTLELGDSALYLCASSLGGNYEQYFGPGTRLTVT.

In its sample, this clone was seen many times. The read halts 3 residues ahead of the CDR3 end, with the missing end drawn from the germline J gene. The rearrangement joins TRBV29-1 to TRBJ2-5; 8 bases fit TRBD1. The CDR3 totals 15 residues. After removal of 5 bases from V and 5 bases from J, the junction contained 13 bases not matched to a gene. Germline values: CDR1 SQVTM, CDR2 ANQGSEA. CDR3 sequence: CSVSRRQGFGETQYF. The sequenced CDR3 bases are TGCAGCGTTTCCCGCCGACAGGGGTTCGGGGAGACC.

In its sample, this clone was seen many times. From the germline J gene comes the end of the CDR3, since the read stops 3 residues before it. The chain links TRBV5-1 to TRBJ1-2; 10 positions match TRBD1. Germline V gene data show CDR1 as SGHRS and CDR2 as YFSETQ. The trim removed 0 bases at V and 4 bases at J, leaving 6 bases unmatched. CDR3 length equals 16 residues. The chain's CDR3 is CASSLETGGAGYGYTF. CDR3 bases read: TGCGCCAGCAGCTTGGAGACAGGGGGCGCTGGCTATGGC.

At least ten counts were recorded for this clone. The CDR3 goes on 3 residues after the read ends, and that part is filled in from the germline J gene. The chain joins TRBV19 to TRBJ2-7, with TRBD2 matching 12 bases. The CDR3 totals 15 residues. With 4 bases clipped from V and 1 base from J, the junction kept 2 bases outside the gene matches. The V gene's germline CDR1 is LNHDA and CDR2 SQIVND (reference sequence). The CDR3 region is CASSSGTSGSYEQYF. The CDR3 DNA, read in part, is TGTGCCAGTAGTAGCGGGACTAGCGGGTCCTACGAG. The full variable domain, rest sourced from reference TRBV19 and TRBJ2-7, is DGGITQSPKYLFRKEGQNVTLSCEQNLNHDAMYWYRQDPGQGLRLIYYSQIVNDFQKGDIAEGYSVSREKKESFPLTVTSAQKNPTAFYLCASSSGTSGSYEQYFGPGTRLTVT.

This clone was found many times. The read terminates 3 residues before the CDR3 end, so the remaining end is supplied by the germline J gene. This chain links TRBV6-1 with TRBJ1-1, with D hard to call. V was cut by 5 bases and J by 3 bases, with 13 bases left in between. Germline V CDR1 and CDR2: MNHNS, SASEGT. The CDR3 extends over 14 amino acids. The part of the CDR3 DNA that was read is TGTGCCAGCAGTCAAGAGGGTGAGCACACTGAA. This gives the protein CASSQEGEHTE. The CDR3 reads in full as CASSQEGEHTEAFF.

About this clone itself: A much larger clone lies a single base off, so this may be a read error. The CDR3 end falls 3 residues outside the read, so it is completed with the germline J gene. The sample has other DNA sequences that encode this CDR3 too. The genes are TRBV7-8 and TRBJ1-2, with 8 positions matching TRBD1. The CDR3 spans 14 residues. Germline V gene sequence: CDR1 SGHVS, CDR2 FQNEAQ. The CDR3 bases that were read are TGTGCCAGCAGCCTCCGGACAGGGAGCTATGGT. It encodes CASSLRTGSYG. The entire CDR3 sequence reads CASSLRTGSYGYTF.

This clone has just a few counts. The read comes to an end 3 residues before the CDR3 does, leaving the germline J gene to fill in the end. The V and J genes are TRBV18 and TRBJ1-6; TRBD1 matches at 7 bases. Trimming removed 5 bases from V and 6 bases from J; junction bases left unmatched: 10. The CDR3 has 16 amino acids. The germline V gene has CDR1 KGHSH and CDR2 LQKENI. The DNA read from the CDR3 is TGTGCCAGCTCATCAGGGGCAGGGGGTATTAATTCACCC. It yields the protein CASSSGAGGINSP. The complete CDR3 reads CASSSGAGGINSPLHF. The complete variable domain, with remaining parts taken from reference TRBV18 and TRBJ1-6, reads NAGVMQNPRHLVRRRGQEARLRCSPMKGHSHVYWYRQLPEEGLKFMVYLQKENIIDESGMPKERFSAEFPKEGPSILRIQQVVRGDSAAYFCASSSGAGGINSPLHFGNGTRLTVT.

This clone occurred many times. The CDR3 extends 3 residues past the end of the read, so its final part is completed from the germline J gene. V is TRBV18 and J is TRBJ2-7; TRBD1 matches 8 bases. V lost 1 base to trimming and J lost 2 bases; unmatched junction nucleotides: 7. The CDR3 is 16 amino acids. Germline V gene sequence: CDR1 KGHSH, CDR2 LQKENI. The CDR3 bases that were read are TGTGCCAGCTCACCACTTCCGGACAGGGTAGCCTACGAG. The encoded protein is CASSPLPDRVAYE. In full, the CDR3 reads CASSPLPDRVAYEQYF.

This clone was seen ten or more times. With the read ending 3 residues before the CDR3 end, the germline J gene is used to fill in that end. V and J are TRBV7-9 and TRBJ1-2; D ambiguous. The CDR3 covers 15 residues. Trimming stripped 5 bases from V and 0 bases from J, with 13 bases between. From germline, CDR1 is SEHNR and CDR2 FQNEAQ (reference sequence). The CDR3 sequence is CASSHSGSANYGYTF. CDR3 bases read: TGTGCCAGCAGCCATAGCGGATCAGCTAACTATGGC.

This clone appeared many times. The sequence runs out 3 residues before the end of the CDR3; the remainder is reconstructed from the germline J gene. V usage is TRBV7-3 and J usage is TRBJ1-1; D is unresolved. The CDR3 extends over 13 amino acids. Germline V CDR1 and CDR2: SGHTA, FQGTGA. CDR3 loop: CASSLPGGSEAFF. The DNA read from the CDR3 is TGTGCCAGCAGCCTACCGGGTGGTTCCGAA.

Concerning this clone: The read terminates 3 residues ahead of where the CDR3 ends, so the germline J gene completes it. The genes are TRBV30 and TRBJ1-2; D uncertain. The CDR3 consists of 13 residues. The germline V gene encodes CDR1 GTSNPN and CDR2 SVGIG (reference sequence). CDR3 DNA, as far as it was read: TGTGCCTGGAAGGTGGCCAACACAGATACC. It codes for CAWKVANTDT. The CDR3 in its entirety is CAWKVANTDTYTF.

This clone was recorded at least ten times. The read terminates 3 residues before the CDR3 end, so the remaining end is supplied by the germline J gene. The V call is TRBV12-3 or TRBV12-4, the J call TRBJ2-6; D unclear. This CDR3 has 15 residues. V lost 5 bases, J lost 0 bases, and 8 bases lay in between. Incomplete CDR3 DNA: TGTGCCAGCAGTCTCAGTGCCTCTGGGGCCAACGTC. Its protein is CASSLSASGANV. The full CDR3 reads CASSLSASGANVLTF.

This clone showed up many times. CDR3 DNA (partial): TGTGCCAGCAGTTTAGAGCGGTCC. This encodes CASSLERS. The complete CDR3 protein is CASSLERSYTF. V gene TRBV12-3 or TRBV12-4 combines with J gene TRBJ1-2; D call uncertain. The read stops 3 residues short of the end of the CDR3; the missing end is completed from the germline J gene. The CDR3 extends over 11 amino acids.